The 28 T cell receptor beta chains below were found in one sample sequenced in a study of T cell responses to AZD1222 COVID-19 vaccine (dated by TCRdb to about 2021). Library method: the immunoSEQ multiplex PCR assay. The table was pulled from immuneACCESS by TCRdb, which kept in-frame rearrangements only. Such tables lose some clones; where checked, under half of the loss comes from unresolved V genes, and the rest has no known cause. The sample records roughly 100,000 clones, 88% of which are singletons. The ten largest clones capture about 9.7% of the sample. The meaning of the sample's time point label: baseline before first vaccination. Sample: peripheral blood, taken on day 0 of AZD1222 vaccination. Every receptor here comes from an adult in good health.

This chain links TRBV7-2 with TRBJ2-7; 14 positions agree with TRBD2. The ends lost 5 bases at V and 7 bases at J; junction bases unmatched: 7. This CDR3 has 15 amino acids. CDR1 and CDR2 from the germline V gene are SGHTA and FQGNSA. The CDR3 reads CASSLDGTSGREQYF. The DNA for the CDR3 is TGTGCCAGCAGCCTAGACGGGACTAGCGGGAGAGAGCAGTACTTC.

The genes are TRBV12-3 or TRBV12-4 and TRBJ2-5, with D uncertain. The CDR3 is made up of 13 amino acids. V dropped 2 bases and J dropped 5 bases, with 9 bases sitting between them. The CDR3 here is CASSLNGWETQYF. The CDR3 DNA is TGTGCCAGCAGTTTAAATGGGTGGGAGACCCAGTACTTC.

This clone came up once. The chain uses TRBV12-3 or TRBV12-4 and TRBJ2-1; D remains ambiguous. V was shortened by 6 bases and J by 1 base, with 4 bases between the two germline ends. This CDR3 comprises 12 residues. The DNA for the CDR3 is TGTGCCAGCAGATTATCCTACAATGAGCAGTTCTTC. Amino acids: CASRLSYNEQFF.

This clone was counted a few times. This chain uses TRBV3-1 (or the pseudogene TRBV3-2) with TRBJ1-2; 9 bases match TRBD1. In germline, CDR1 is LGHDT, CDR2 YNNKEL (reference sequence). CDR3 size: 16 residues. Trimming at V came to 10 bases and at J to 4 bases, leaving 16 bases not matched to a gene. The CDR3 spells CATQMRGQGRSYGYTF. CDR3 bases: TGTGCCACCCAGATGCGGGGACAGGGCAGAAGCTATGGCTACACCTTC.

The rearrangement uses TRBV19 and TRBJ2-7; tentative D call: TRBD1 (5 bases). V lost 2 bases, J lost 3 bases, and 11 bases lay in between. In germline, CDR1 is LNHDA, CDR2 SQIVND (reference sequence). The CDR3 is 14 amino acids. CDR3 loop: CASSINTGNYEQYF. The CDR3 nucleotides read TGTGCCAGTAGTATAAACACAGGAAACTACGAGCAGTACTTC.

The chain joins TRBV29-1 to TRBJ2-3; TRBD2 aligns across 12 bases. The CDR3 loop spans 14 amino acids. V lost 3 bases to trimming and J lost 4 bases; unmatched junction nucleotides: 2. The germline V gene has CDR1 SQVTM and CDR2 ANQGSEA. The CDR3 DNA follows: TGCAGCGTTGAGACTAGCGGGAGCGCAGATACGCAGTATTTT. Residues: CSVETSGSADTQYF.

V and J are TRBV3-1 (or the pseudogene TRBV3-2) and TRBJ2-3; D is undetermined. V was pared by 5 bases and J by 0 bases, with 3 bases between. CDR1 LGHDT and CDR2 YNNKEL come from the germline V gene (reference sequence). The length of the CDR3 is 12 residues. The CDR3 region has the DNA TGTGCCAGCAGCTCTAGCACAGATACGCAGTATTTT. It specifies CASSSSTDTQYF.

CDR3 nucleotide sequence: TGTGCCAGCACGGACCTAGACGGGTGGGATCAGCCCCAGCATTTT. It is translated as CASTDLDGWDQPQHF. The J gene is TRBJ1-5, the V gene TRBV28, with unresolved D. This CDR3 has 15 amino acids. Trimming took off 7 bases at V and 5 bases at J, with 18 bases between the two ends. Germline lookup yields CDR1 MDHEN and CDR2 SYDVKM. Using reference TRBV28 and TRBJ1-5 for the parts outside the CDR3, the full variable domain is DVKVTQSSRYLVKRTGEKVFLECVQDMDHENMFWYRQDPGLGLRLIYFSYDVKMKEKGDIPEGYSVSREKKERFSLILESASTNQTSMYLCASTDLDGWDQPQHFGDGTRLSIL.

The chain recombines TRBV28 with TRBJ2-3, with TRBD2 matching 8 bases. After removal of 3 bases from V and 1 base from J, the junction contained 3 bases not matched to a gene. The germline V gene encodes CDR1 MDHEN and CDR2 SYDVKM. This CDR3 comprises 15 residues. In DNA, the CDR3 is TGTGCCAGCAGTTTCGGACTAGCTCGCACAGATACGCAGTATTTT. It encodes CASSFGLARTDTQYF.

This clone was seen a single time. The rearrangement links TRBV18 to TRBJ1-1; perhaps TRBD1 as D (5 bases). The CDR3 runs to 14 residues. Germline CDR1 is KGHSH and CDR2 is LQKENI. V lost 3 bases and J 11 bases, leaving 19 bases between the germline ends. The CDR3 DNA follows: TGTGCCAGCTCACCGAACGACAGCAAGTACACGGCTTTCTTT. This translates into CASSPNDSKYTAFF.

The chain combines TRBV12-5 with TRBJ1-2; 10 positions agree with TRBD1. J was trimmed by 5 bases and V by 1 base; bases with no gene match: 7. Germline CDR1 reads LGHNT; CDR2 reads FRNRAP. The CDR3 runs 16 residues. The CDR3 reads CASGLATGGPLYGYTF. CDR3 sequence (DNA): TGTGCTAGTGGTTTGGCGACAGGGGGCCCTCTTTATGGCTACACCTTC.

This chain links TRBV11-1 with TRBJ2-2; D uncertain. Per germline, CDR1 SGHAT and CDR2 FQDESV (reference sequence). V lost 5 bases and J 1 base, leaving 8 bases between the germline ends. The CDR3 extends over 14 amino acids. The CDR3 coding sequence is TGTGCCAGCAGCCGCGTTGGGAACACCGGGGAGCTGTTTTTT. Translation: CASSRVGNTGELFF.

J is TRBJ2-7 and V is TRBV5-8, with D maybe TRBD1 (5 bases). Germline lookup yields CDR1 SGHTS and CDR2 YDEGEE. V lost 4 bases, J lost 2 bases, and 16 bases lay in between. This CDR3 is built from 15 residues. The CDR3 nucleotides read TGTGCCAGCAGCGAGATTCAGGGCGGAACCTACGAGCAGTACTTC. This translates into CASSEIQGGTYEQYF.

The chain recombines TRBV9 with TRBJ1-6; D is ambiguous. The germline V gene has CDR1 SGDLS and CDR2 YYNGEE. Trimming took off 4 bases at V and 8 bases at J, with 19 bases between the two ends. The length of the CDR3 is 16 residues. CDR3 region: CASSPTGGSWDSPLHF. As DNA, the CDR3 is TGTGCCAGCAGCCCCACCGGCGGGAGTTGGGATTCACCCCTCCACTTT. The variable domain in full, completed from reference TRBV9 and TRBJ1-6, reads DSGVTQTPKHLITATGQRVTLRCSPRSGDLSVYWYQQSLDQGLQFLIQYYNGEERAKGNILERFSAQQFPDLHSELNLSSLELGDSALYFCASSPTGGSWDSPLHFGNGTRLTVT.

This sequence joins TRBV20-1 and TRBJ2-7; D unresolved. Per the germline V gene, CDR1 is DFQATT and CDR2 is SNEGSKA (reference sequence). The V end lost 3 bases, the J end lost 9 bases, and 9 bases lay between the germline ends. There are 10 residues in the CDR3. The DNA of the CDR3 is TGCAGTGCTAGTAAAGAGGTGCAGTACTTC. Protein product: CSASKEVQYF.

The V call is TRBV27, the J call TRBJ2-1, with unresolved D. The germline V and J ends were trimmed by 3 bases and 9 bases, with 9 bases remaining between them. The germline gives CDR1 MNHEY, CDR2 SMNVEV (reference sequence). This CDR3 spans 12 amino acids. Here the CDR3 DNA reads TGTGCCAGCAGTTTCTGGGGAAGTGAGCAGTTCTTC. Translation: CASSFWGSEQFF.

V gene TRBV11-2 combines with J gene TRBJ2-1; no clear D gene. V lost 5 bases, J lost 9 bases, and 20 bases lay in between. Germline V lookup: CDR1 SGHAT, CDR2 FQNNGV. The CDR3 totals 15 residues. CDR3 nucleotide sequence: TGTGCCAGCAGCCGCCGGGTGGGTACCCCGTCTGAGCAGTTCTTC. Translation: CASSRRVGTPSEQFF.

The gene calls are TRBV28 and TRBJ1-4, with TRBD1 identical over 7 bases. The CDR3 extends over 15 amino acids. V was clipped by 7 bases and J by 0 bases; unmatched bases: 5. Germline-derived CDR1 and CDR2 are MDHEN and SYDVKM. CDR3 protein: CASTPGTATNEKLFF. The CDR3, as DNA: TGTGCCAGCACCCCCGGGACAGCAACTAATGAAAAACTGTTTTTT.

The chain employs TRBV7-9 and TRBJ2-2; D uncertain. V shed 1 base and J shed 1 base, with 4 bases lying between them. The CDR3 length is 14 residues. Germline loops: CDR1 SEHNR, CDR2 FQNEAQ (reference sequence). CDR3 bases: TGTGCCAGCAGCTTAGGGGGGAACACCGGGGAGCTGTTTTTT. This translates into CASSLGGNTGELFF. The entire variable domain, with the rest obtained from reference TRBV7-9 and TRBJ2-2, is as follows: DTGVSQNPRHKITKRGQNVTFRCDPISEHNRLYWYRQTLGQGPEFLTYFQNEAQLEKSRLLSDRFSAERPKGSFSTLEIQRTEQGDSAMYLCASSLGGNTGELFFGEGSRLTVL.

The chain carries TRBV19 and TRBJ1-3; TRBD1 might be the D (6 bases). The CDR3 covers 16 residues. Germline V gene sequence: CDR1 LNHDA, CDR2 SQIVND (reference sequence). V was clipped by 3 bases and J by 0 bases, with 12 bases between them. The chain's CDR3 is CASSMAGASSGNTIYF. For the CDR3, the DNA is TGTGCCAGTAGTATGGCAGGGGCATCCTCTGGAAACACCATATATTTT.

The V gene is TRBV12-3 or TRBV12-4, the J gene TRBJ1-3; D remains unclear. V lost 3 bases and J 1 base, leaving 4 bases between the germline ends. This CDR3 spans 13 amino acids. The CDR3 bases are TGTGCCAGCAGTTTGAATTCTGGAAACACCATATATTTT. It encodes CASSLNSGNTIYF.

This sequence joins TRBV18 and TRBJ2-7; D unclear. The V gene lost 3 bases and the J gene lost 3 bases, with 12 bases spanning the gap. The CDR3 covers 14 residues. Germline-derived CDR1 and CDR2 are KGHSH and LQKENI. The CDR3 sequence is CASSPAASRYEQYF. The CDR3 DNA sequence: TGTGCCAGCTCACCCGCGGCGAGTCGCTACGAGCAGTACTTC.

The chain combines TRBV4-3 with TRBJ1-4, with 8 bases that match TRBD1. The length of the CDR3 is 15 residues. The trim removed 0 bases at V and 6 bases at J, leaving 3 bases unmatched. Germline V gene data show CDR1 as LGHNA and CDR2 as YSLEER. In nucleotides, the CDR3 is TGCGCCAGCAGCCAAGAGGTACAGGGGGATGAAAAACTGTTTTTT. It specifies CASSQEVQGDEKLFF.

This chain links TRBV13 with TRBJ2-3, with 7 positions matching TRBD2. The CDR3 runs to 16 residues. The trim removed 3 bases at V and 6 bases at J, leaving 12 bases unmatched. Germline CDR1 PRHDT, CDR2 FYEKMQ (reference sequence). CDR3 sequence reads: CASSLARGSGGDTQYF. In DNA form, the CDR3 reads TGTGCCAGCAGCTTGGCCCGCGGTTCGGGAGGTGATACGCAGTATTTT.

The chain is built from TRBV28 and TRBJ1-1; 7 bases map to TRBD1. V dropped 3 bases and J dropped 5; count of bases not matched to a gene: 3. The CDR3 totals 13 residues. Germline CDR1 is MDHEN and CDR2 is SYDVKM. This chain's CDR3 is CASSLAGGTEAFF. In nucleotides, the CDR3 is TGTGCCAGCAGTTTGGCAGGGGGGACTGAAGCTTTCTTT.

The gene calls are TRBV6-5 and TRBJ2-3; 8 bases agree with TRBD2. J gave up 7 bases and V 10 bases, and 10 bases lay outside the gene matches. The CDR3 sequence is 13 residues long. Per the germline V gene, CDR1 is MNHEY and CDR2 is SVGAGI. CDR3: CATEVTSGNTQYF. The CDR3 DNA sequence: TGTGCCACCGAAGTAACTAGCGGCAATACGCAGTATTTT.

About this clone: At one end the junction does not follow the germline gene, possibly because of a read error. This chain uses TRBV9 with TRBJ1-3; D remains unclear. This CDR3 contains 12 residues. Germline V gene sequence: CDR1 SGDLS, CDR2 YYNGEE. The CDR3: CASSASRNTIYF. DNA of the CDR3: TGTGCCAGCAGTGCCTCTAGAAACACCATATATTTT.

V usage is TRBV28 and J usage is TRBJ2-5, with D possibly being TRBD2 (7 bases). In germline, CDR1 is MDHEN, CDR2 SYDVKM. This CDR3 spans 15 amino acids. V dropped 4 bases and J dropped 0 bases, with 12 bases sitting between them. The CDR3 coding sequence is TGTGCCAGCAGTTCCTCGGGGGGCTACCAAGAGACCCAGTACTTC. Amino acids: CASSSSGGYQETQYF.